This T cell receptor (beta chain) is drawn from a study of blood T cells in healthy people across ages. This CDR3 spans 18 amino acids. Germline V lookup: CDR1 KGHSH, CDR2 LQKENI. The table lists this clonotype with a few counts. Its antigen is not known. Relative to the germline gene, one junction end is altered; a read error may explain this. Notes on the study in general: There were more naive CD4+ cells and higher diversity in long-lived donors than in aged donors.

Using a J-beta primer mix together with a sample-barcoded 5' primer, a second PCR was run for roughly 6 to 11 cycles. TCRdb passed the 5' RACE reads through MiXCR, listing each CDR3 protein once. The repertoire has 750,000 to 1,000,000 distinct CDR3 sequences, 25% to 30% of them found once; the top ten carry about 10%. These data also featured in a second study, about T cells of mothers and their children. As reported in that work: Slightly higher overlap, not significant, was seen in related mother-child pairs than in unrelated pairs.

This sequence was found in a middle-aged woman in good health. Sequencing was done on a sample of blood. The chain recombines TRBV18 with TRBJ2-5; tentative D call: TRBD1 (5 bases). This CDR3 reads CASSPQELGVLSQETQYF. The CDR3 region has the DNA TGTGCCAGCTCGCCACAGGAACTTGGGGTGCTGTCGCAAGAGACCCAGTACTTC.